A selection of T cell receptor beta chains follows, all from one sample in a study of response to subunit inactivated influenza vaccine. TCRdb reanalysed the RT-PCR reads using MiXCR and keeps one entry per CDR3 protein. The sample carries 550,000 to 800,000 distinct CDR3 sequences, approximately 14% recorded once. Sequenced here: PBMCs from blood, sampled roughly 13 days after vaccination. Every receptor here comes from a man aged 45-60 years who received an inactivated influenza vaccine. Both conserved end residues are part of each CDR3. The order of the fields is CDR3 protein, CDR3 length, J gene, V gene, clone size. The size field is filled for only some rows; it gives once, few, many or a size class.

cdr3_aa: CASRRAGASDTQYF; cdr3_length: 14; j_call: TRBJ2-3; v_call: TRBV3-1; clone_size: NA
cdr3_aa: CASSQDRGSGYTDTQYF; cdr3_length: 17; j_call: TRBJ2-3; v_call: TRBV4-3; clone_size: NA
cdr3_aa: CSVAFWAGGPDTQYF; cdr3_length: 15; j_call: TRBJ2-3; v_call: TRBV29-1; clone_size: few
cdr3_aa: CASSQGFLAVTDTQYF; cdr3_length: 16; j_call: TRBJ2-3; v_call: TRBV4-2; clone_size: few
cdr3_aa: CASRGRDRQHTQYF; cdr3_length: 14; j_call: TRBJ2-3; v_call: TRBV12-3/TRBV12-4; clone_size: few
cdr3_aa: CASSQQGEVGEQYF; cdr3_length: 14; j_call: TRBJ2-7; v_call: TRBV7-6; clone_size: few
cdr3_aa: CSAAIDRAPYEQYF; cdr3_length: 14; j_call: TRBJ2-7; v_call: TRBV20-1; clone_size: NA
cdr3_aa: CASSLSTGEGYTF; cdr3_length: 13; j_call: TRBJ1-2; v_call: TRBV27; clone_size: NA
cdr3_aa: CASSRSLAGVYNEQFF; cdr3_length: 16; j_call: TRBJ2-1; v_call: TRBV4-2; clone_size: NA
cdr3_aa: CASSPRLARSSYNEQFF; cdr3_length: 17; j_call: TRBJ2-1; v_call: TRBV7-9; clone_size: NA
cdr3_aa: CASSSGTAYSYEQYF; cdr3_length: 15; j_call: TRBJ2-7; v_call: TRBV7-2; clone_size: few
cdr3_aa: CASSLEGRMYNEQFF; cdr3_length: 15; j_call: TRBJ2-1; v_call: TRBV7-2; clone_size: many
cdr3_aa: CSATRGPYSNQPQHF; cdr3_length: 15; j_call: TRBJ1-5; v_call: TRBV20-1; clone_size: many
cdr3_aa: CATSDPTGKGYTF; cdr3_length: 13; j_call: TRBJ1-2; v_call: TRBV24-1; clone_size: few
cdr3_aa: CASSSGFAGGGEKLFF; cdr3_length: 16; j_call: TRBJ1-4; v_call: TRBV7-9; clone_size: once
cdr3_aa: CASSRGTGTQLQYF; cdr3_length: 14; j_call: TRBJ2-7; v_call: TRBV5-1; clone_size: few
cdr3_aa: CASSLGRSSRYNEQFF; cdr3_length: 16; j_call: TRBJ2-1; v_call: TRBV7-9; clone_size: NA
cdr3_aa: CASRTQGGSYNEQFF; cdr3_length: 15; j_call: TRBJ2-1; v_call: TRBV6-1; clone_size: NA
cdr3_aa: CASRAGPRNEQFF; cdr3_length: 13; j_call: TRBJ2-1; v_call: TRBV10-1; clone_size: NA
cdr3_aa: CASSLSGRAWDEQFF; cdr3_length: 15; j_call: TRBJ2-1; v_call: TRBV7-9; clone_size: NA
cdr3_aa: CSAREWAFSHEQYF; cdr3_length: 14; j_call: TRBJ2-7; v_call: TRBV20-1; clone_size: few
cdr3_aa: CSAGSGFPKNIQYF; cdr3_length: 14; j_call: TRBJ2-4; v_call: TRBV20-1; clone_size: NA
cdr3_aa: CASSLLGITDTQYF; cdr3_length: 14; j_call: TRBJ2-3; v_call: TRBV7-9; clone_size: few
cdr3_aa: CSASRLAGQSSYNEQFF; cdr3_length: 17; j_call: TRBJ2-1; v_call: TRBV20-1; clone_size: many
cdr3_aa: CASSIRVSNQPQHF; cdr3_length: 14; j_call: TRBJ1-5; v_call: TRBV19; clone_size: NA
cdr3_aa: CASSSGQGSWGYTF; cdr3_length: 14; j_call: TRBJ1-2; v_call: TRBV5-1; clone_size: few
cdr3_aa: CATDTSWVSGRTQLPEQYF; cdr3_length: 19; j_call: TRBJ2-7; v_call: TRBV15; clone_size: few
cdr3_aa: CSVGETYEQYF; cdr3_length: 11; j_call: TRBJ2-7; v_call: TRBV29-1; clone_size: few
cdr3_aa: CASSLAAGRQPQHF; cdr3_length: 14; j_call: TRBJ1-5; v_call: TRBV5-5; clone_size: few
cdr3_aa: CASSPESYEQYF; cdr3_length: 12; j_call: TRBJ2-7; v_call: TRBV7-9; clone_size: NA
cdr3_aa: CASSFIRGNYGYTF; cdr3_length: 14; j_call: TRBJ1-2; v_call: TRBV7-9; clone_size: many
cdr3_aa: CASSFNRGGLFF; cdr3_length: 12; j_call: TRBJ1-1; v_call: TRBV12-3/TRBV12-4; clone_size: NA
cdr3_aa: CASSAGDRGYGYTF; cdr3_length: 14; j_call: TRBJ1-2; v_call: TRBV9; clone_size: NA
cdr3_aa: CASSSTANYGYTF; cdr3_length: 13; j_call: TRBJ1-2; v_call: TRBV7-2; clone_size: few
cdr3_aa: CSARDFGRANTEAFF; cdr3_length: 15; j_call: TRBJ1-1; v_call: TRBV20-1; clone_size: NA
cdr3_aa: CASSLLLGYGNQPQHF; cdr3_length: 16; j_call: TRBJ1-5; v_call: TRBV7-2; clone_size: few
cdr3_aa: CSAGLDSGNTIYF; cdr3_length: 13; j_call: TRBJ1-3; v_call: TRBV20-1; clone_size: NA
cdr3_aa: CASSYSGTAYNEQFF; cdr3_length: 15; j_call: TRBJ2-1; v_call: TRBV6-5; clone_size: NA
cdr3_aa: CASSPQRTSGRLGNEQFF; cdr3_length: 18; j_call: TRBJ2-1; v_call: TRBV11-2; clone_size: NA
cdr3_aa: CASSVGAGSYEQYF; cdr3_length: 14; j_call: TRBJ2-7; v_call: TRBV9; clone_size: few
cdr3_aa: CASSLDLPSYNEQFF; cdr3_length: 15; j_call: TRBJ2-1; v_call: TRBV7-8; clone_size: NA
cdr3_aa: CSARDFASGGGSEQFF; cdr3_length: 16; j_call: TRBJ2-1; v_call: TRBV20-1; clone_size: few
cdr3_aa: CASYSSMDYEQFF; cdr3_length: 13; j_call: TRBJ2-1; v_call: TRBV6-1; clone_size: NA
cdr3_aa: CASSQDSGEQYF; cdr3_length: 12; j_call: TRBJ2-7; v_call: TRBV4-2; clone_size: many
cdr3_aa: CASSEGVRQTQYF; cdr3_length: 13; j_call: TRBJ2-5; v_call: TRBV6-1; clone_size: NA
cdr3_aa: CASADRGTYEQYF; cdr3_length: 13; j_call: TRBJ2-7; v_call: TRBV6-1; clone_size: NA
cdr3_aa: CSASSARDPRDTQYF; cdr3_length: 15; j_call: TRBJ2-3; v_call: TRBV20-1; clone_size: NA
cdr3_aa: CASNSFDTQYF; cdr3_length: 11; j_call: TRBJ2-3; v_call: TRBV7-2; clone_size: many
cdr3_aa: CASSQAGAHGYTF; cdr3_length: 13; j_call: TRBJ1-2; v_call: TRBV3-1; clone_size: NA